This T cell receptor beta chain was found in a study of untreated major depressive disorder. General study results and limits: TRBV05-01 (Vbeta 5.1) usage was higher in CD4+ T cells of depressed patients than controls.

There are 16 residues in the CDR3. J lost 2 bases, V lost 4 bases, and 4 bases had no gene match. CDR1 and CDR2 (germline): SGHTA, FQGNSA. Here immunoSEQ multiplex PCR was the method, and the copy in TCRdb shows in-frame clones only, minus some. The top ten clones hold roughly 0.7% of a sample with about 25,000 clones, around 90% of them seen once. Note on this clone: No antigen is known for it.

The receptor comes from a woman under 40 with major depressive disorder. Specimen: CD4+ T cells from PBMCs. The chain is built from TRBV7-2 and TRBJ2-2; 10 nucleotides agree with TRBD2. The DNA for the CDR3 is TGTGCCAGCAGCTCAGGACTAGCGGTTAACACCGGGGAGCTGTTTTTT. Translated, it gives CASSSGLAVNTGELFF.